This T cell receptor beta chain came from a study of OX40 agonist ivuxolimab in advanced cancers. Whole-study context: Previous treatment with anti-PD-1, anti-PD-L1 or anti-CTLA-4 therapy was allowed; 40% had received some.

Generated by immunoSEQ multiplex PCR, the TCRdb table keeps only in-frame clones and is missing some. The sample shows tens of thousands of clones, roughly nine tenths of them seen only once. Findings and limits, study-wide: At 0.1 to 3.0 mg/kg and by week 6, clonal expansion occurred in CD4+ and CD8+ blood T cells. Antigen targets of the expanded peripheral T cells went undetermined. Some of the nonresponding patients also showed low levels of normalized T-cell clonal expansion.

V shed 8 bases, J shed 0 bases, and the junction held 9 bases outside the gene matches. The CDR3 is made up of 15 amino acids. The V gene's germline CDR1 is SGHRS and CDR2 YFSETQ. As for this clone: The antigen is undetermined.

The source of this sequence is an adult with an advanced solid tumor such as melanoma, head and neck, liver or kidney cancer. Specimen: CD4+ or CD8+ T cells sorted from blood, collected in a trial of the OX40 agonist ivuxolimab. J is TRBJ2-3 and V is TRBV5-1; TRBD2 aligns across 7 bases. CDR3 sequence: CASRTSQISTDTQYF. CDR3 nucleotide sequence: TGCGCCAGTCGGACTAGTCAAATCAGCACAGATACGCAGTATTTT. The full variable domain, with the rest looked up from reference TRBV5-1 and TRBJ2-3, is KAGVTQTPRYLIKTRGQQVTLSCSPISGHRSVSWYQQTPGQGLQFLFEYFSETQRNKGNFPGRFSGRQFSNSRSEMNVSTLELGDSALYLCASRTSQISTDTQYFGPGTRLTVL.